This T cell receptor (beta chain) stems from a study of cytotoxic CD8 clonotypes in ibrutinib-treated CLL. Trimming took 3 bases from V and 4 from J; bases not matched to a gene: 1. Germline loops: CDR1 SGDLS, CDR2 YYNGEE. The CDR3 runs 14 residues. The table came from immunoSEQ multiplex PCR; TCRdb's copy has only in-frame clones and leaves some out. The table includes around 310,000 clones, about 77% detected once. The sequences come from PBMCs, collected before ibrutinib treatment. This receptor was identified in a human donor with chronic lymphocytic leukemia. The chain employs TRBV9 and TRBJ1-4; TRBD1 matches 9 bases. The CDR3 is CASSATGGNEKLFF. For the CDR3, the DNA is TGTGCCAGCAGCGCGACAGGGGGTAATGAAAAACTGTTTTTT.